Listed below are T cell receptor delta chains from one sample, sequenced in a study of gammadelta T cells in human blood. TCRdb re-called clones from the RT-PCR reads using CATT. The sample has 770 or so delta-chain clones; 34% are singletons. Sequencing was performed on Vgamma9Vdelta2 gamma-delta T cells from infant blood. The receptors shown here come from a human donor. CDR3s leave out the opening cysteine and the closing phenylalanine or tryptophan. Each record gives: V gene, J gene, CDR3 protein.

>TRDV2|TRDJ1
ACGGFPTDKLI
>TRDV2|TRDJ3
ACDDVLGASSWDTRQMF
>TRDV2|TRDJ3
ACDPVLGDTSSWDTRQMF
>TRDV2|TRDJ3
ACDLLGDPAWDTRQMF
>TRDV2|TRDJ3
ACDTNWGISSSWDTRQMF
>TRDV2|TRDJ2
ACDLLGDTAQLF
>TRDV2|TRDJ3
ACDPVLGDTLNSWDTRQMF
>TRDV2|TRDJ3
ACDLLGDLSWDTRQMF
>TRDV2|TRDJ3
ACDTWGIDSSWDTRQMF
>TRDV2|TRDJ1
ACDRLHTLGDTQTDKLI
>TRDV2|TRDJ3
ACVGIQSSWDTRQMF
>TRDV2|TRDJ1
ACDTKLGDASTDKLI
>TRDV2|TRDJ1
ACDYLLGDTDKLI
>TRDV2|TRDJ3
ACDTAGGNWGIRSWDTRQMF
>TRDV2|TRDJ3
ACDTWGTTSSWDTRQMF
>TRDV2|TRDJ2
ACDTWDLTAQLF
>TRDV2|TRDJ3
ACDSAGTRSWDTRQMF
>TRDV2|TRDJ3
ACDGISDWDTRQMF
>TRDV2|TRDJ3
ACDVLGPWDTRQMF
>TRDV2|TRDJ3
ACDSTGGYSWDTRQMF
>TRDV2|TRDJ3
ACDILGDNNWDTRQMF
>TRDV2|TRDJ3
ACDVLGDTRQMF
>TRDV2|TRDJ3
ACDTVVGDTRSWDTRQMF
>TRDV2|TRDJ1
ACFSLLGDNSYTDKLI
>TRDV2|TRDJ3
ACDWGSSWDTRQMF
>TRDV2|TRDJ3
ACDTLGGPVSWDTRQMF
>TRDV2|TRDJ1
ACDTSTGTGGYTDKLI
>TRDV2|TRDJ1
ACDTARTGGYASDKLI
>TRDV2|TRDJ2
ACDTGRGVRGTAQLF
>TRDV2|TRDJ3
ACDTWDTRQMF
>TRDV2|TRDJ1
ACDTLLGAPYTDKLI
>TRDV2|TRDJ2
ACDTWGIAQLF
>TRDV2|TRDJ3
ACDFRRLGAASSWDTRQMF
>TRDV2|TRDJ3
ACDTLLGDSWDTRQMF
>TRDV2|TRDJ2
ACDNLGTIGLTAQLF
>TRDV2|TRDJ3
ACATRSSWDTRQMF
>TRDV2|TRDJ2
ACDTWGIPQLF
>TRDV2|TRDJ3
ACDSMSSWDTRQMF
>TRDV2|TRDJ3
ACDTVGTSSWDTRQMF
>TRAV29/DV5|TRDJ1
AASAVPNWGFRYTDKLI
>TRDV2|TRDJ3
ACDTLTGGPSSWDTRQMF
>TRDV2|TRDJ3
ACDTVGGSWDTRQMF
>TRDV2|TRDJ2
ACDLLGDTRTAQLF
>TRDV2|TRDJ1
ACDTGGYDKLI
>TRDV2|TRDJ2
ACDTWGTAQLF
>TRDV2|TRDJ2
ACDILGDRTAQLF
>TRDV2|TRDJ1
ACDLAGSQYTDKLI
>TRDV2|TRDJ3
ACDTSTGTGGPSSWDTRQMF